Listed below are T cell receptor beta chains from one sample, sequenced in a study of blood T cells in healthy people across ages. MiXCR, run by TCRdb on the 5' RACE reads, gives a single entry per CDR3 protein. There are roughly 730,000 distinct CDR3 sequences in the sample; approximately 53% occur only once, and more than 25% lies in the top ten. Sequencing was carried out using blood. The source is a man in his forties or fifties in good health. Each CDR3 is given with its conserved first and last residue. The order of the fields is J gene, V gene, clone size, D gene, CDR3 protein, CDR3 DNA. D genes are given only for firm matches. Size is stated for part of the rows, as once, few or many counts, or as a class when the clone is expanded.

TRBJ2-2,TRBV5-1,.,TRBD1,CATMTTGTANTGELFF,TGCGCCACCATGACAACCGGGACAGCGAACACCGGGGAGCTGTTTTTT
TRBJ2-3,TRBV6-5,.,TRBD2,CASSSISGRFGTDTQYF,TGTGCCAGCAGTTCTATTAGCGGGAGGTTCGGCACAGATACGCAGTATTTT
TRBJ2-4,TRBV2,.,.,CASIPGGPRNIQYF,TGTGCCAGCATCCCCGGTGGACCTAGAAACATTCAGTACTTC
TRBJ2-3,TRBV11-1,few,.,CASSLNRRLDTQYF,TGTGCCAGCAGCCTAAACAGGAGGCTAGATACGCAGTATTTT
TRBJ2-3,TRBV5-1,.,.,CASGLDPSDTDTQYF,TGCGCCAGCGGCTTGGATCCTTCCGACACAGATACGCAGTATTTT
TRBJ2-3,TRBV7-2,many,TRBD2,CASSSLAGGNTDTQYF,TGTGCCAGCAGCTCCCTAGCGGGGGGGAACACAGATACGCAGTATTTT
TRBJ2-5,TRBV5-4,.,.,CASSLAAGQERTQYF,TGTGCCAGCAGCTTGGCCGCCGGGCAGGAGAGGACCCAGTACTTC
TRBJ1-5,TRBV3-1,.,TRBD1,CASSQTGDNQPQHF,TGTGCCAGCAGCCAGACAGGGGACAATCAGCCCCAGCATTTT
TRBJ2-2,TRBV12-3/TRBV12-4,.,.,CASSQGTSDTGELFF,TGTGCCAGCAGCCAAGGTACTTCAGACACCGGGGAGCTGTTTTTT
TRBJ1-2,TRBV24-1,few,.,CATSDFEIRNYGYTF,TGTGCCACCAGTGATTTTGAGATACGTAACTATGGCTACACCTTC
TRBJ1-2,TRBV6-1,.,.,CASSVLPGSNYGYTF,TGTGCCAGCAGTGTCCTTCCAGGGAGTAACTATGGCTACACCTTC
TRBJ2-7,TRBV28,.,.,CASSPIRVDSYEQYF,TGTGCCAGCAGCCCTATCAGGGTGGACTCCTACGAGCAGTACTTC
TRBJ1-6,TRBV7-2,.,TRBD1,CASGRTGTGDSPLHF,TGTGCCAGCGGACGTACTGGGACAGGGGACTCACCCCTCCACTTT
TRBJ2-5,TRBV5-8,.,.,CASSLGQPEETQYF,TGTGCCAGCAGCTTGGGGCAGCCCGAAGAGACCCAGTACTTC
TRBJ2-7,TRBV4-3,.,.,CASSQVSQRVGRPSYEQYF,TGCGCCAGCAGCCAAGTTAGCCAGCGAGTTGGCAGACCCTCCTACGAGCAGTACTTC
TRBJ2-7,TRBV4-1,.,.,CASRPRDLPSYEQYF,TGCGCCAGCAGACCACGGGACTTGCCCTCCTACGAGCAGTACTTC
TRBJ2-3,TRBV28,once,TRBD2,CASRELAGSTDTQYF,TGTGCCAGCAGGGAACTAGCGGGAAGCACAGATACGCAGTATTTT